The clone carrying this T cell receptor (beta chain) was recorded a few times. This record belongs to a study of blood T cell repertoires in COVID-19. The assay was immunoSEQ multiplex PCR, and TCRdb's table has in-frame clones only and misses some. Here the sample spans 200,000 to 250,000 clones, around 83% being singletons. Those enrolled, adults aged about 18 to 89 years, came from about two dozen US areas. The CDR3 is made up of 16 amino acids. CDR1 and CDR2 from the germline V gene are SGHKS and YYEKEE (reference sequence). V lost 2 bases and J lost 0, with 14 bases in between. The sequencing sample was made of PBMCs or T cells enriched from blood (not recorded which). The J gene is TRBJ1-1, the V gene TRBV5-5; D is ambiguous. The TCR sequence derives from a woman aged 40 to 50 who had recovered from COVID-19. DNA for the CDR3: TGTGCCAGCAGCTTCGTCACAGCCAACATGAACACTGAAGCTTTCTTT. Translated, it gives CASSFVTANMNTEAFF.